This TCR beta chain is from a study of cytomegalovirus exposure and HLA in healthy donors (dated by TCRdb to about 2017). Looking at the study overall: The roughly 670 repertoires of the first cohort and the roughly 110 validation repertoires were produced on the same platform, according to a later analysis. In addition to the first cohort of 650 to 750 subjects, a separate validation cohort of over 90 different subjects was used. To predict cytomegalovirus infection status, the study combined high-throughput TCR immunosequencing, statistical association of individual TCRs with disease status, and machine learning. The study aimed to test whether signatures of past pathogen exposure could be identified by cataloging public T cell receptors. Here is what the overall study found, with its caveats: In both the original and validation cohorts, the classifier was reported to diagnose cytomegalovirus status with high specificity and sensitivity. While some public TCRs were present in many individuals, most TCR sequences turned up only very rarely across donors. A later analysis lacked HLA typing for the validation cohort, so it scored co-occurrence in that cohort across all 120 or so repertoires. A total of 150 or so TCR beta chains were listed by the study as associated with cytomegalovirus. The authors suggested that the approach could potentially be extended to other disease states and immunological phenotypes. Three of the identified cytomegalovirus-associated TCR beta chains were confirmed in vitro to be specific for cytomegalovirus antigens. In a later analysis, TCRs clustered in the first cohort were found to also tend to co-occur in the roughly 120 validation repertoires, with approximately 95% of cluster scores above 0.

Libraries were constructed by the immunoSEQ multiplex PCR assay. The original methods were these. To diagnose cytomegalovirus status from the catalog of TCR beta chain sequences, a statistical classification framework was built. This immuneACCESS table, as held by TCRdb, lists in-frame sequences with V and J called but not all clones. Of the missing ones, under half trace to an unresolved V gene in checked studies; the others have no known cause. Clone size and the V and J calls come from that table; the DNA yielded D and trimming. The sample table contains roughly 120,000 clones; only one count was recorded for roughly nine tenths of them. The ten largest clones capture under 2% of the sample. The donors were included in the validation cohort of approximately 120 subjects, a group kept apart from the approximately 690-subject first cohort. Comment on this clone: Its antigen has not been determined. No much larger clone is present one base from it, and per-base qualities are unavailable.

CDR1 and CDR2 are drawn from the germline V gene: WSHSY, SAAADI. The V end gives up 8 bases and the J end 6 bases, leaving 10 bases in the junction not matched to a gene. The CDR3 starts with the cysteine, ends with the phenylalanine, and has 14 residues. This entry keeps only the CDR3 DNA: 42 bases, framed from base 1. The receptor's source is a woman between 18 and 29 years old in good health and CMV-seronegative. Material for sequencing was PBMCs. Rearrangement joined TRBV10-2 to TRBJ1-2, with 9 junctional bases fitting TRBD1. The CDR3 protein sequence reads: CASYNTGQGDGYTF. The sequence in DNA is TGCGCCAGCTATAATACGGGACAGGGAGATGGCTACACCTTC.